This TCR beta chain was recovered during a study of T cell repertoires in aging, cancer and after chemotherapy. TRB rearrangements spanning V, D and J were amplified using mixed TRB-A/B primers. TCRdb used MiXCR to reprocess the multiplex PCR reads, holding one entry per CDR3 protein. This sample has roughly 2,000 distinct CDR3 sequences, with roughly 16% found just once. Relative to its sample, this clonotype is medium-sized (0.01 to 0.1%). Germline CDR1 and CDR2: SGHNT and YYREEE (reference sequence). CDR3 size: 13 residues. V lost 0 bases and J lost 1, with 4 bases in between. Peripheral blood genomic DNA, not sorted cells or RNA, was the template.

The source material was blood. This clonotype was sampled from a human donor with a solid tumor. This rearrangement joins TRBV5-4 to TRBJ1-2, with D unresolved. The CDR3 loop is CASSLEDNYGYTF. CDR3 nucleotide sequence: TGTGCCAGCAGCTTGGAGGATAACTATGGCTACACCTTC.